Below, one T cell receptor (beta chain) is given with its context. Its antigen has not been determined. No much larger clonotype is one base removed from it; base qualities were not supplied. One collaborating source in Seattle enrolled patients during active infection and followed them longitudinally through the course of disease. Whole blood was collected in K2EDTA tubes by collaborating institutions according to the institutions' own protocols. Collaborator samples were shipped for TCRbeta analysis as frozen whole blood, isolated PBMCs, or DNA extracted from either sample type. From its cysteine to its phenylalanine, the CDR3 spans 14 amino acids. The kept DNA is CDR3 alone, 42 bases in frame from the first base. Via the germline V gene, CDR1 is SGHTA and CDR2 FQGNSA. The junction shows trimming of 5 bases on V and 10 bases on J, plus 20 bases between the germline ends. This sample was included in a study of blood T cell repertoires in COVID-19 (dated by TCRdb to 2020 to 2021). Looking at the study overall: The collaborator samples originated in the United States, Italy and Spain and spanned the acute and convalescent phases of COVID-19. The material from the prospective study consisted of cDNA or gDNA derived from T cells, B-cell-depleted T cells, or PBMCs. HLA class I and class II types, where available, came from metadata supplied by the sample provider rather than from assay-based typing. Deeply sampled blood TCRbeta repertoires from subjects exposed to, actively infected with, or recovered from COVID-19 were included in the dataset. A de-identified subject ID, COVID-19 status, age in years and sex were almost always included in the sample metadata. The repertoires were released in a freely available public database intended as a resource for research on the immune response to SARS-CoV-2. Samples were obtained from the ongoing ImmuneRACE study (first 160 participants) and from approximately 1,200 subjects provided by 6 global collaborators. Beyond this particular receptor, the publication reports: The quantity of clinical and demographic metadata differed by source and by participant and was supplied without curation.

TCRbeta CDR3 regions were amplified from genomic DNA using the immunoSEQ Assay, a bias-controlled multiplex PCR. The study's processing was this. Within the assay, amplification of reference gene primers was used to estimate how many nucleated cells each sample contained. To quantify the absolute abundance of each unique TCRbeta CDR3 rearrangement, sequence reads were collapsed and filtered. For each sample, productive Simpson clonality was calculated as the square root of Simpson's diversity index across productive rearrangements. TCRdb re-hosts the immuneACCESS table, in-frame sequences only. Its copies lack some clones; in the studies checked, an unresolved V gene accounts for under half of them, and the cause for the rest is not known. V and J calls and clone size are as listed in that table; D and trimming were resolved from the DNA. The sample records 250,000 or so clones, approximately 90% of which are singletons. The biggest ten clones account for 2% to 3% of the sample.

Sequencing was done on a sample of peripheral blood. The TCR was taken from a man aged 25-45 years with COVID-19, enrolled during active disease. The chain is assembled from TRBV7-2 and TRBJ1-2, with the D gene too uncertain to name. The CDR3 reads CASSPGPSIITYTF. In nucleotide form, the sequence is TGTGCCAGCAGCCCCGGTCCGTCCATCATCACCTACACCTTC.